A single sample gave rise to the 22 T cell receptor beta chains below, sequenced in a study of cytomegalovirus exposure and HLA in healthy donors. The PCR employed 60 Vbeta primers together with 13 Jbeta primers. The table came from immunoSEQ multiplex PCR; TCRdb's copy has only in-frame clones and leaves some out. The sample has 120,000 to 150,000 clones, 75% to 80% seen once. The source material was PBMCs. The receptor set was obtained from a man between 18 and 29 years old in good health and CMV-seronegative.

In this sample, this clone turned up a few times. The chain combines TRBV4-1 with TRBJ1-1; 7 nucleotides line up with TRBD1. The CDR3 covers 15 residues. The junction had 4 bases not matched to a gene; V was cut back by 3 bases and J by 0 bases. Looked up from germline, CDR1 is MGHRA and CDR2 is YSYEKL. This CDR3 is CASSQRQGMNTEAFF. The CDR3 bases are TGCGCCAGCAGCCAGCGACAGGGAATGAACACTGAAGCTTTCTTT.

The chain links TRBV11-2 to TRBJ2-3; TRBD2 matches 13 bases. CDR1 and CDR2 (germline): SGHAT, FQNNGV. This CDR3 contains 18 residues. Unmatched junction bases numbered 8, after V lost 3 bases and J lost 2 bases. The CDR3 spells CASSFGLAGDKTTDTQYF. DNA for the CDR3: TGTGCCAGCAGCTTTGGACTAGCGGGAGATAAAACCACAGATACGCAGTATTTT.

This clone was observed once. The rearrangement uses TRBV11-2 and TRBJ1-1; weak D call: TRBD1 (6 bases). With 5 bases removed from V and 8 bases from J, the gap between germline ends came to 12 bases. The CDR3 totals 12 residues. CDR1 is SGHAT, CDR2 FQNNGV, per germline. The CDR3 nucleotides are TGTGCCAGCAGCCCAGGGACAAAGGAAGCTTTCTTT. Translation: CASSPGTKEAFF.

This chain uses TRBV28 with TRBJ2-2; 8 nucleotides agree with TRBD1. Germline V gene data show CDR1 as MDHEN and CDR2 as SYDVKM. The J segment lost 5 bases and the V segment lost 7 bases, leaving 6 bases of the junction unmatched. The CDR3 contains 14 residues. This CDR3 is CASNSGGGTGELFF. The CDR3 DNA follows: TGTGCCAGCAATTCAGGGGGCGGTACCGGGGAGCTGTTTTTT.

The CDR3 loop is CASSLVPGNVETQYF. CDR3 nucleotide sequence: TGTGCCAGCAGCTTAGTCCCAGGGAATGTGGAGACCCAGTACTTC. The gene calls are TRBV11-2 and TRBJ2-5; weak D call: TRBD1 (5 bases). The CDR3 is made up of 15 amino acids. With 1 base removed from V and 5 bases from J, the gap between germline ends came to 14 bases. Germline V gene sequence: CDR1 SGHAT, CDR2 FQNNGV.

The chain employs TRBV4-1 and TRBJ2-3; TRBD2 agrees at 11 bases. The CDR3 totals 15 residues. V was clipped by 2 bases and J by 4 bases; unmatched bases: 2. CDR1 and CDR2 from the germline V gene are MGHRA and YSYEKL. This chain's CDR3 is CASSQTGLAADTQYF. DNA of the CDR3: TGCGCCAGCAGCCAAACGGGACTAGCGGCAGATACGCAGTATTTT.

The rearrangement uses TRBV18 and TRBJ1-1; D call uncertain. V gave up 6 bases and J gave up 3 bases, with 14 bases separating them. The CDR3 spans 14 residues. Germline V gives CDR1 KGHSH, CDR2 LQKENI. The CDR3 DNA sequence: TGTGCCAGCTCGTGGATAAAGCTAGACACTGAAGCTTTCTTT. This gives the protein CASSWIKLDTEAFF.

The J gene is TRBJ2-1, the V gene TRBV27; TRBD1 might be the D (5 bases). Trimming cost V 7 bases and J 6 bases, with 13 bases left between them. Germline loops: CDR1 MNHEY, CDR2 SMNVEV (reference sequence). The length of the CDR3 is 13 residues. The CDR3 is CASKGQARNEQFF. As DNA, the CDR3 is TGTGCCAGCAAGGGGCAAGCCCGCAATGAGCAGTTCTTC.

The gene calls are TRBV28 and TRBJ1-1; no firm D call. The V end lost 5 bases, the J end lost 1 base, and 17 bases lay between the germline ends. The CDR3 has 16 residues. CDR1 is MDHEN, CDR2 SYDVKM, per germline. CDR3 loop: CASSPNRGGGNTEAFF. CDR3 bases: TGTGCCAGCAGTCCAAACCGGGGTGGCGGGAACACTGAAGCTTTCTTT.

The CDR3, as DNA: TGTGCCAGTAGTGGGGGGACAGGTTCCTCCTACGAGCAGTACTTC. Its protein is CASSGGTGSSYEQYF. V and J are TRBV19 and TRBJ2-7, with 8 positions matching TRBD1. The CDR3 has 15 residues. The V gene's germline CDR1 is LNHDA and CDR2 SQIVND (reference sequence). Trimming at V came to 5 bases and at J to 0 bases, leaving 6 bases not matched to a gene.

The chain combines TRBV11-2 with TRBJ2-7, with no clear D. Trimming took off 4 bases at V and 0 bases at J, with 13 bases between the two ends. This CDR3 spans 15 amino acids. Per the germline V gene, CDR1 is SGHAT and CDR2 is FQNNGV. The CDR3 loop reads CASSYLTGDSYEQYF. CDR3 DNA: TGTGCCAGCAGCTACTTGACGGGTGACTCCTACGAGCAGTACTTC.

The chain uses TRBV28 and TRBJ1-1, with D maybe TRBD1 (6 bases). This CDR3 is 16 amino acids long. The ends were cut back, 3 bases at V and 6 bases at J, with 20 bases in the middle. Looked up from germline, CDR1 is MDHEN and CDR2 is SYDVKM. The CDR3 nucleotides read TGTGCCAGCAGTTTTCTAATACAGGGTCGCCGCCCTGAAGCTTTCTTT. Its translation: CASSFLIQGRRPEAFF.

This chain joins TRBV28 and TRBJ2-1; tentative D call: TRBD2 (6 bases). This CDR3 has 14 amino acids. In germline, CDR1 is MDHEN, CDR2 SYDVKM. With 6 bases removed from V and 6 bases from J, the gap between germline ends came to 15 bases. CDR3 sequence (DNA): TGTGCCAGCAGACCCCCCCAGGGAGGCAATGAGCAGTTCTTC. This translates into CASRPPQGGNEQFF.

Note on this clone: Other DNA sequences within the sample encode an identical CDR3. The rearrangement links TRBV18 to TRBJ2-5; 9 bases map to TRBD1. J lost 4 bases, V lost 3 bases, and 0 bases had no gene match. CDR1 KGHSH and CDR2 LQKENI come from the germline V gene. The length of the CDR3 is 13 residues. The CDR3, as DNA: TGTGCCAGCTCACCGGGACAGGGAGAGACCCAGTACTTC. It is translated as CASSPGQGETQYF.

CDR3 sequence reads: CASSYSSYPLYEQYF. Written as DNA, the CDR3 is TGTGCCAGCAGTTACTCTTCTTATCCGTTATACGAGCAGTACTTC. V and J are TRBV6-5 and TRBJ2-7, with no clear D. The CDR3 length is 15 residues. The V gene's germline CDR1 is MNHEY and CDR2 SVGAGI. Trimming stripped 0 bases from V and 4 bases from J, with 13 bases between.

V and J are TRBV6-1 and TRBJ1-5; D ambiguous. The CDR3 contains 17 residues. V was cut by 3 bases and J by 0 bases, with 15 bases left in between. The germline gives CDR1 MNHNS, CDR2 SASEGT. For the CDR3, the DNA is TGTGCCAGCAGTGACACTCCCCCCCCTTATAGCAATCAGCCCCAGCATTTT. Translated, it gives CASSDTPPPYSNQPQHF.

This chain links TRBV5-1 with TRBJ1-3; possibly TRBD1 for D (5 bases). The V and J ends lost 0 bases and 4 bases respectively, with 14 bases between them. The V gene's germline CDR1 is SGHRS and CDR2 YFSETQ. The CDR3 length is 16 residues. CDR3 sequence: CASSLGTVGAGNTIYF. CDR3 sequence (DNA): TGCGCCAGCAGCTTGGGTACGGTAGGGGCCGGAAACACCATATATTTT.

This chain links TRBV30 with TRBJ1-1; D may be TRBD1 (5 bases). V lost 4 bases, J lost 3 bases, and 9 bases lay in between. CDR1 GTSNPN and CDR2 SVGIG come from the germline V gene (reference sequence). The CDR3 spans 12 residues. As DNA, the CDR3 is TGTGCCTGGACCTGGGGGGACACTGAAGCTTTCTTT. Its protein is CAWTWGDTEAFF.

CDR3: CASSLGTGGRNTEAFF. The CDR3 bases are TGTGCCAGCAGCCTAGGGACAGGGGGAAGGAACACTGAAGCTTTCTTT. V is TRBV7-9 and J is TRBJ1-1, with 11 bases identical to TRBD1. V shed 5 bases and J 1 base; nucleotides not matched to a gene: 6. The germline V gene encodes CDR1 SEHNR and CDR2 FQNEAQ (reference sequence). The CDR3 consists of 16 residues.

DNA of the CDR3: TGTGCCAGCAGCTTAGATCTTAACACCGGGGAGCTGTTTTTT. This translates into CASSLDLNTGELFF. J is TRBJ2-2 and V is TRBV11-2; D gene unclear. The CDR3 length is 14 residues. Germline V gene data show CDR1 as SGHAT and CDR2 as FQNNGV. Deletions cut 0 bases from V and 2 bases from J, with 4 bases between.

Comments on this clone: The identical CDR3 is also encoded by other nucleotide sequences in the sample. DNA of the CDR3: TGTGCCAGCAGCTATGGGACAGGGACGCTTAACACTGAAGCTTTCTTT. It is translated as CASSYGTGTLNTEAFF. The genes are TRBV6-6 and TRBJ1-1; 9 nucleotides align to TRBD1. V lost 6 bases to trimming and J lost 2 bases; unmatched junction nucleotides: 10. Germline CDR1 and CDR2: MNHNY and SVGAGI (reference sequence). CDR3 size: 16 residues.

The chain joins TRBV11-2 to TRBJ2-5; 7 bases are shared with TRBD1. The CDR3 runs to 15 residues. Trimming cost V 4 bases and J 2 bases; bases outside gene matches: 7. CDR1 and CDR2 (germline): SGHAT, FQNNGV. CDR3 DNA sequence: TGTGCCAGCAGCTCACCGTGGGACAGTCAAGAGACCCAGTACTTC. Residues: CASSSPWDSQETQYF.